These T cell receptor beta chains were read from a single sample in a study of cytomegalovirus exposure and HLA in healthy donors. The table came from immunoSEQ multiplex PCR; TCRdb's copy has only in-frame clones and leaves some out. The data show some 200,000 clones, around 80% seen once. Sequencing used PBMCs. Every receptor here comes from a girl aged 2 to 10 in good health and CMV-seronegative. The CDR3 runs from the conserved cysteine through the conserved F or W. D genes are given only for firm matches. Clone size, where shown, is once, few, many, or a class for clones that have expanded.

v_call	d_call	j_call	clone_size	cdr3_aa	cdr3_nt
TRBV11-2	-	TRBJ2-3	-	CASSLVTRGDTQYF	TGTGCCAGCAGCTTAGTAACCAGGGGAGATACGCAGTATTTT
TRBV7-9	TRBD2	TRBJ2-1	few	CASSGLGPDEQFF	TGTGCCAGCAGCGGACTAGGTCCCGATGAGCAGTTCTTC
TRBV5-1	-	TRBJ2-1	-	CASSLAAVSYNEQFF	TGCGCCAGCAGCTTGGCCGCAGTTTCCTACAATGAGCAGTTCTTC
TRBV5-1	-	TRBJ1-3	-	CASSLGFRGSGNTIYF	TGCGCCAGCAGCTTGGGTTTTAGGGGAAGTGGAAACACCATATATTTT
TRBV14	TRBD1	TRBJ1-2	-	CASSQVPSLGQGYGYTF	TGTGCCAGCAGCCAAGTCCCCTCCCTGGGACAGGGGTATGGCTACACCTTC
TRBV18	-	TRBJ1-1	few	CASSPPGRGNTEAFF	TGTGCCAGCTCACCACCTGGCAGGGGGAACACTGAAGCTTTCTTT
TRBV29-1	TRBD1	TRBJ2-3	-	CSVAYVGTGHNTQYF	TGCAGCGTAGCTTACGTTGGGACAGGCCATAATACGCAGTATTTT
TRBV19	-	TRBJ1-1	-	CASSLRQGGTEAFF	TGTGCCAGTAGTCTCCGTCAAGGCGGCACTGAAGCTTTCTTT
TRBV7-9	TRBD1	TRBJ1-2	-	CASRPRQGNYGYTF	TGTGCCAGCAGACCAAGACAGGGGAACTATGGCTACACCTTC
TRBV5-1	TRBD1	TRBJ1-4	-	CASSPGTGARVNEKLFF	TGCGCCAGCAGCCCAGGGACAGGGGCAAGAGTTAATGAAAAACTGTTTTTT
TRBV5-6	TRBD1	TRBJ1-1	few	CASSLGGTGATEAFF	TGTGCCAGCAGCTTGGGGGGGACAGGTGCCACTGAAGCTTTCTTT
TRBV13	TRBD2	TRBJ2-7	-	CASSSAGLAGGVIPYEQYF	TGTGCCAGCAGCTCAGCAGGACTAGCGGGAGGTGTGATCCCCTACGAGCAGTACTTC
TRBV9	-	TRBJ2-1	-	CASSSMGLDNEQFF	TGTGCCAGCAGCTCAATGGGGCTGGACAATGAGCAGTTCTTC
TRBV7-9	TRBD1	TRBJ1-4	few	CASSGSRDRENEKLFF	TGTGCCAGCAGCGGGAGCCGGGACAGAGAGAATGAAAAACTGTTTTTT
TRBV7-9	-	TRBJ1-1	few	CASSFRTANTEAFF	TGTGCCAGCAGCTTTAGGACAGCGAACACTGAAGCTTTCTTT
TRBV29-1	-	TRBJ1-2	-	CSVVGSGSASGYTF	TGCAGCGTTGTAGGCTCAGGCTCCGCGAGTGGCTACACCTTC
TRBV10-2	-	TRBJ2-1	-	CASSDNSYNEQFF	TGCGCCAGCAGTGATAATTCCTACAATGAGCAGTTCTTC
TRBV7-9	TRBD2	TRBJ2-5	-	CASSLLAGGLGETQYF	TGTGCCAGCAGCTTACTAGCGGGGGGCTTGGGAGAGACCCAGTACTTC
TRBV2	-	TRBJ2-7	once	CASSESSPVHTITYEQYF	TGTGCCAGCAGTGAATCCTCCCCAGTCCACACGATAACCTACGAGCAGTACTTC
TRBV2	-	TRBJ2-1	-	CASKAAGVEQFF	TGTGCCAGCAAGGCTGCAGGGGTGGAGCAGTTCTTC
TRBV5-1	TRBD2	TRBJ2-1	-	CASSKGGGSSYNEQFF	TGCGCCAGCAGCAAGGGCGGGGGGAGCTCCTACAATGAGCAGTTCTTC
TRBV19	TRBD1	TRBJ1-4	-	CATRTGGSTVNEKLFF	TGTGCCACCAGGACAGGGGGATCGACGGTTAATGAAAAACTGTTTTTT
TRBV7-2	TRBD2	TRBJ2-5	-	CASSPGLVETQYF	TGTGCCAGCAGCCCGGGACTAGTAGAGACCCAGTACTTC
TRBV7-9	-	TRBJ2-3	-	CASSVPLAGDTQYF	TGTGCCAGCAGCGTACCTCTCGCGGGGGATACGCAGTATTTT
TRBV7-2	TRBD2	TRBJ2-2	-	CASSSRGGNTGELFF	TGTGCCAGCAGCTCCCGGGGGGGCAACACCGGGGAGCTGTTTTTT
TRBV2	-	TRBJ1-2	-	CASSGYREPNGYTF	TGTGCCAGCAGTGGTTACAGGGAGCCAAATGGCTACACCTTC
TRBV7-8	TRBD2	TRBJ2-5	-	CASSRTSGTQETQYF	TGTGCCAGCAGCCGGACTAGCGGGACCCAAGAGACCCAGTACTTC
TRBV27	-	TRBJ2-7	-	CASSFLTYEQYF	TGTGCCAGCAGTTTCCTTACCTACGAGCAGTACTTC
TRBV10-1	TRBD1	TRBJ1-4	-	CASSAAGTGVGKLFF	TGCGCCAGCAGTGCCGCCGGGACAGGCGTTGGAAAACTGTTTTTT
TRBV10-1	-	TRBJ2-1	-	CASSESSGMGSYNEQFF	TGCGCCAGCAGTGAGTCGTCGGGGATGGGATCCTACAATGAGCAGTTCTTC
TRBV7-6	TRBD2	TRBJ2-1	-	CASSLESAGGTYNEQFF	TGTGCCAGCAGCTTAGAGAGTGCGGGGGGGACCTACAATGAGCAGTTCTTC
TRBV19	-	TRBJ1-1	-	CASSIHRNTEAFF	TGTGCCAGTAGTATTCACAGAAACACTGAAGCTTTCTTT
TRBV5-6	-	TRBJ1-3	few	CASSFKGEGLNTIYF	TGTGCCAGCAGCTTTAAGGGGGAAGGGTTGAACACCATATATTTT
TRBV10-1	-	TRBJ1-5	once	CASSESAGDPGGGRRKGSNQPQHF	TGCGCCAGCAGTGAGTCCGCTGGCGACCCGGGGGGCGGCCGGAGGAAGGGGTCCAATCAGCCCCAGCATTTT
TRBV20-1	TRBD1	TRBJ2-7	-	CSAPTGGGQYF	TGCAGTGCTCCGACAGGGGGTGGGCAGTACTTC
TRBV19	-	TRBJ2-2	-	CASSNAGRLNTGELFF	TGTGCCAGTAGTAACGCGGGACGCTTGAACACCGGGGAGCTGTTTTTT
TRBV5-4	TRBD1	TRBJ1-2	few	CASSPSNRGQDYGYTF	TGTGCCAGCAGCCCGTCAAACAGGGGGCAAGACTATGGCTACACCTTC
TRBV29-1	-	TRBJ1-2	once	CSVKDITHGYTF	TGCAGCGTGAAGGACATCACCCATGGCTACACCTTC
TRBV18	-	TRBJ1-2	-	CASSPAGNYGYTF	TGTGCCAGCTCACCGGCGGGGAACTATGGCTACACCTTC
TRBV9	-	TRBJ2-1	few	CASSVEVGVSYNEQFF	TGTGCCAGCAGCGTAGAGGTGGGAGTGAGTTACAATGAGCAGTTCTTC
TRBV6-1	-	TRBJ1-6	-	CASSGSGINSPLHF	TGTGCCAGCAGTGGGAGCGGCATCAATTCACCCCTCCACTTT
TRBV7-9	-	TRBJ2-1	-	CASSLSLGDPHYNEQFF	TGTGCCAGCAGCTTAAGCCTTGGAGACCCCCACTACAATGAGCAGTTCTTC
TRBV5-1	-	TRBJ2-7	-	CASSLTGSFREQYF	TGCGCCAGCAGCTTGACAGGTAGCTTTCGCGAGCAGTACTTC
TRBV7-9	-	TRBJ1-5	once	CASSLYQGSPQHF	TGTGCCAGCAGCTTATATCAGGGTTCGCCCCAGCATTTT
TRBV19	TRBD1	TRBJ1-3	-	CASTGQHGNTIYF	TGTGCCAGTACGGGACAGCATGGAAACACCATATATTTT
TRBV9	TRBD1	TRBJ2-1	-	CASSVVDRGDEQFF	TGTGCCAGCAGCGTAGTTGACAGGGGGGATGAGCAGTTCTTC
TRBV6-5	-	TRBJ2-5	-	CASSPGLLFQETQYF	TGTGCCAGCAGCCCGGGACTGCTGTTCCAAGAGACCCAGTACTTC